These T cell receptor beta chains were read from a single sample in a study of T-cell reconstitution after alpha-beta-depleted transplantation in children. Via MiXCR, TCRdb re-called the PCR reads, giving one row per CDR3 protein. The profile shows some 830,000 distinct CDR3 sequences, roughly 16% of them singletons. The input for sequencing was PBMCs, mostly from graft donor cells, taken 360 days after TCRalphabeta/CD19-depleted stem cell transplant. These receptors all stem from a male patient aged 10 to 17 who had a stem cell transplant for acute lymphoblastic leukemia, so the T cells may come from the graft donor. CDR3s include the opening cysteine and the closing phenylalanine or tryptophan. The D gene is left open where the match is weak. Clone size is shown for a subset of rows, as once, few, many or a class of expanded clone.

j_call clone_size v_call d_call cdr3_aa cdr3_nt
TRBJ1-5 few TRBV4-1 - CASSQGDAYQPQHF TGCGCCAGCAGCCAAGGTGATGCTTATCAGCCCCAGCATTTT
TRBJ1-5 few TRBV5-1 - CASSLGEGSGPQHF TGCGCCAGCAGCTTGGGAGAGGGCTCGGGGCCCCAGCATTTT
TRBJ2-2 - TRBV12-3/TRBV12-4 - CASSLLSSAGELFF TGTGCCAGCAGTTTATTAAGCAGCGCCGGGGAGCTGTTTTTT
TRBJ2-3 - TRBV5-6 - CASSWEADTQYF TGTGCCAGCAGCTGGGAAGCAGATACGCAGTATTTT
TRBJ2-3 - TRBV24-1 TRBD1 CATSDLGQGGLSDTQYF TGTGCCACCAGTGACCTTGGACAGGGGGGACTATCAGATACGCAGTATTTT
TRBJ2-5 - TRBV6-5 - CASSPLWGAQETQYF TGTGCCAGCAGTCCCCTTTGGGGAGCCCAAGAGACCCAGTACTTC
TRBJ2-2 - TRBV12-3/TRBV12-4 TRBD2 CASSRRLAANTGELFF TGTGCCAGCAGTCGTAGACTAGCAGCGAACACCGGGGAGCTGTTTTTT
TRBJ2-1 few TRBV5-4 TRBD2 CASSLKSTGRQLAGVDEQFF TGTGCCAGCAGCTTGAAGTCGACAGGGAGACAACTAGCGGGAGTCGATGAGCAGTTCTTC
TRBJ2-3 few TRBV18 TRBD1 CASSPPKRDRAYF TGTGCCAGCTCACCACCGAAGAGGGACAGGGCTTATTTT
TRBJ2-7 - TRBV9 TRBD1 CASSVSTGGNEQYF TGTGCCAGCAGCGTATCCACAGGGGGGAACGAGCAGTACTTC
TRBJ2-7 - TRBV6-2/TRBV6-3 - CASSPEGGSVSYEQYF TGTGCCAGCAGTCCTGAGGGGGGGTCCGTTAGCTACGAGCAGTACTTC
TRBJ2-1 few TRBV4-2 - CASSQPGVRQFF TGTGCCAGCAGCCAACCGGGCGTACGGCAGTTCTTC
TRBJ2-1 few TRBV7-8 TRBD2 CASSSRTSGRAKSSYNEQFF TGTGCCAGCAGCTCAAGAACTAGCGGGAGGGCCAAATCCTCCTACAATGAGCAGTTCTTC
TRBJ2-1 many TRBV20-1 TRBD2 CSAPTSGSHPYNEQFF TGCAGTGCCCCGACTAGCGGGAGCCACCCCTACAATGAGCAGTTCTTC
TRBJ1-2 - TRBV25-1 - CASRSLDGANYGYTF TGTGCCAGCAGATCACTGGACGGTGCTAACTATGGCTACACCTTC
TRBJ2-3 - TRBV12-3/TRBV12-4 - CASKGGTDTQYF TGTGCCAGCAAAGGAGGGACAGATACGCAGTATTTT
TRBJ1-1 - TRBV6-5 - CASSYSGGRGTEAFF TGTGCCAGCAGTTACTCGGGCGGTAGGGGGACTGAAGCTTTCTTT
TRBJ2-5 few TRBV11-2 TRBD2 CASGEKAGVLETQYF TGTGCCAGCGGGGAGAAAGCGGGAGTGTTAGAGACCCAGTACTTC
TRBJ2-7 - TRBV30 - CAWKDFGSTKQYF TGTGCCTGGAAGGACTTCGGGTCTACGAAGCAGTACTTC
TRBJ1-1 - TRBV5-5 - CASSPCGEGYTEAFF TGTGCCAGCAGCCCGTGTGGGGAGGGCTACACTGAAGCTTTCTTT
TRBJ1-1 - TRBV12-3/TRBV12-4 - CASSFSPGSSLEAFF TGTGCCAGCAGTTTCTCTCCCGGGTCCAGCCTTGAAGCTTTCTTT
TRBJ1-1 few TRBV5-1 - CASSLGFTGTEAFF TGCGCCAGCAGCTTGGGTTTCACGGGAACTGAAGCTTTCTTT
TRBJ2-1 - TRBV7-6 TRBD2 CASNPLAGGPNLIEFF TGTGCCAGCAACCCATTAGCGGGAGGGCCGAATTTAATTGAGTTCTTC
TRBJ2-3 - TRBV10-3 - CAISRPGTSTDTQYF TGTGCCATCAGCAGACCGGGGACTAGCACAGATACGCAGTATTTT
TRBJ2-7 - TRBV4-2 TRBD2 CASSQEYQASGASYEQYF TGTGCCAGCAGCCAAGAATACCAGGCTAGCGGGGCTTCCTACGAGCAGTACTTC
TRBJ2-1 few TRBV5-1 - CASIPGLRASSYNEQFF TGCGCCAGCATCCCCGGCCTTAGGGCTAGCTCCTACAATGAGCAGTTCTTC
TRBJ2-1 many TRBV6-1 - CASSEDDWGSYNEQFF TGTGCCAGCAGTGAGGACGATTGGGGATCCTACAATGAGCAGTTCTTC
TRBJ1-2 few TRBV7-9 - CASTPRALEGYTF TGTGCCAGCACACCCCGGGCCCTCGAGGGCTACACCTTC
TRBJ2-3 few TRBV10-3 - CAISDLSTDTQYF TGTGCCATCTCGGACCTCTCCACAGATACGCAGTATTTT
TRBJ2-7 few TRBV7-9 TRBD1 CASSLVRTGSYEQYF TGTGCCAGCAGCTTAGTCCGGACAGGCTCCTACGAGCAGTACTTC
TRBJ1-5 many TRBV28 TRBD1 CASRPPGQGSHQPQHF TGTGCCAGCAGACCACCGGGACAGGGCTCCCATCAGCCCCAGCATTTT
TRBJ2-3 - TRBV12-3/TRBV12-4 - CASSERGLLLRADTQYF TGTGCCAGCAGTGAGCGAGGACTTCTACTGAGGGCAGATACGCAGTATTTT
TRBJ2-1 few TRBV12-3/TRBV12-4 TRBD2 CAGGGSLFEQFF TGTGCCGGGGGGGGATCCCTCTTCGAGCAGTTCTTC
TRBJ2-1 - TRBV15 TRBD1 CATSMGQGAYNEQFF TGTGCCACCAGCATGGGACAGGGGGCCTACAATGAGCAGTTCTTC
TRBJ2-1 many TRBV5-1 - CASSPLRGDEQFF TGCGCCAGCAGCCCCCTGCGAGGCGATGAGCAGTTCTTC
TRBJ2-3 few TRBV11-1 TRBD2 CASSLLTWKREGRGTQYF TGTGCCAGCAGCCTACTAACGTGGAAGCGGGAGGGCCGAGGCACGCAGTATTTT
TRBJ2-7 few TRBV11-1 TRBD2 CASSHPLRGGAISYEQYF TGTGCCAGCAGCCATCCTCTCCGGGGAGGGGCCATCTCCTACGAGCAGTACTTC
TRBJ1-1 many TRBV9 - CASSVGQGGNTEAFF TGTGCCAGCAGCGTAGGTCAAGGGGGAAACACTGAAGCTTTCTTT
TRBJ1-3 few TRBV12-3/TRBV12-4 - CASRIGGLSGNTIYF TGTGCCAGCAGGATAGGGGGACTAAGTGGAAACACCATATATTTT
TRBJ2-1 - TRBV20-1 TRBD2 CSVITSGVLKNEQFF TGCAGTGTTATTACAAGCGGGGTCCTTAAGAATGAGCAGTTCTTC
TRBJ1-1 few TRBV5-1 TRBD1 CASSSTGQEFSEAFF TGCGCCAGCAGCTCGACAGGACAGGAATTCTCTGAAGCTTTCTTT
TRBJ1-1 - TRBV12-3/TRBV12-4 - CASSNLRGGNTEAFF TGTGCCAGCAGTAACCTCAGGGGCGGGAACACTGAAGCTTTCTTT
TRBJ2-7 few TRBV23-1 - CASFSGTEGYEQYF TGCGCCTCCTTCTCCGGGACGGAGGGCTACGAGCAGTACTTC
TRBJ2-1 - TRBV19 TRBD2 CASSIDLWTSGLDEQFF TGTGCCAGTAGTATAGATCTCTGGACTAGCGGGTTGGATGAGCAGTTCTTC
TRBJ2-3 many TRBV4-1 - CASSLTASTDTQYF TGCGCCAGCAGCCTTACTGCTAGCACAGATACGCAGTATTTT
TRBJ1-2 few TRBV7-9 - CASSAGRGSNYGYTF TGTGCCAGCAGCGCCGGGCGGGGATCGAACTATGGCTACACCTTC
TRBJ2-7 - TRBV4-1 TRBD2 CASSQEAGGPFYEQYF TGCGCCAGCAGCCAAGAGGCGGGAGGGCCCTTCTACGAGCAGTACTTC
TRBJ2-5 - TRBV11-3 - CASSLPPVPLETQYF TGTGCCAGCAGCTTACCCCCAGTCCCTCTCGAGACCCAGTACTTC
TRBJ2-7 - TRBV5-1 - CASSTTNNYEQYF TGCGCCAGCAGCACGACTAACAACTACGAGCAGTACTTC
TRBJ2-1 few TRBV27 TRBD2 CASSFSLAGVGEQFF TGTGCCAGCAGTTTTAGTTTAGCGGGAGTAGGTGAGCAGTTCTTC
TRBJ2-2 - TRBV9 TRBD2 CASSVEGLGLRGELFF TGTGCCAGCAGCGTAGAGGGACTAGGCCTACGCGGGGAGCTGTTTTTT
TRBJ2-1 - TRBV15 TRBD2 CATSRDLLAGYYNEQFF TGTGCCACCAGCAGAGATCTGCTAGCGGGTTATTACAATGAGCAGTTCTTC
TRBJ2-7 - TRBV3-1 - CASSLPGLEFYEQYF TGTGCCAGCAGCCTTCCGGGACTGGAATTCTACGAGCAGTACTTC
TRBJ2-5 - TRBV6-1 - CASRNSQGIKGETQYF TGTGCCAGCAGAAATAGTCAGGGGATCAAGGGGGAGACCCAGTACTTC
TRBJ1-3 - TRBV5-1 - CASRENRETGNTIYF TGCGCCAGCAGAGAGAACAGGGAGACTGGAAACACCATATATTTT